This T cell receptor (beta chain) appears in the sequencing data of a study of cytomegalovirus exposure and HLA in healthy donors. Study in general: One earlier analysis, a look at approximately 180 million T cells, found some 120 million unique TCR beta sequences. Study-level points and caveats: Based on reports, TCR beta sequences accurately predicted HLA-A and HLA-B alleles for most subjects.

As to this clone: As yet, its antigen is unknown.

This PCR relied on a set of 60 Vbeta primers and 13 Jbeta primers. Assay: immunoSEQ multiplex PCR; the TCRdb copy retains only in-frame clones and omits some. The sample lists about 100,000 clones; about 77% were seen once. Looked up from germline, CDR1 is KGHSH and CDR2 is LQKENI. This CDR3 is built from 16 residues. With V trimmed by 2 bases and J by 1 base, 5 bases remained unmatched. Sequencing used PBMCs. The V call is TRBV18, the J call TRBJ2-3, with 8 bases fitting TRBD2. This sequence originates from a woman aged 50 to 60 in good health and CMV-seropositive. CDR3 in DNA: TGTGCCAGCTCACCAGCGAAACTAGCGGGCACAGATACGCAGTATTTT. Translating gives CASSPAKLAGTDTQYF.